The 3 T cell receptor beta chains in this list originate from one sample, sequenced in a study of shared clonotypes between healthy human individuals. The method was immunoSEQ multiplex PCR; TCRdb's version includes in-frame clones alone and lacks a portion of them. Among around 560,000 clones listed, roughly 96% were seen once. As defined, naive CD8 cells were CD45RO-negative and positively selected for CCR7, with terminally differentiated effector memory CD45RA+ cells excluded. The source material was naive CD8+ T cells sorted from blood. These TCRs come from a young woman in good health.

This chain connects TRBV7-8 to TRBJ1-1; D gene unclear. Germline assignment: CDR1 SGHVS and CDR2 FQNEAQ. The CDR3 consists of 12 residues. V was pared by 6 bases and J by 1 base, with 6 bases between. CDR3 sequence: CASRLRNTEAFF. The CDR3 DNA reads as TGTGCCAGCAGGCTTAGGAACACTGAAGCTTTCTTT.

This clone was found once. This chain uses TRBV5-1 with TRBJ2-1; tentatively, D is TRBD2 (5 bases). The CDR3 is 12 amino acids. Trimming took 7 bases from V and 4 from J, leaving 9 bases between them. The germline CDR1 and CDR2 sequences are SGHRS and YFSETQ. The CDR3 region has the DNA TGCGCCAGCCTCGGGGAGTACAATGAGCAGTTCTTC. Translated: CASLGEYNEQFF.

The V gene is TRBV29-1, the J gene TRBJ2-7; 8 nucleotides agree with TRBD1. V shed 0 bases and J 2 bases; nucleotides not matched to a gene: 12. CDR1 SQVTM and CDR2 ANQGSEA come from the germline V gene. The CDR3 consists of 17 residues. The CDR3 sequence is CSVEDPDRGASTYEQYF. The CDR3 DNA sequence: TGCAGCGTTGAAGATCCTGACAGGGGCGCTTCCACCTACGAGCAGTACTTC.